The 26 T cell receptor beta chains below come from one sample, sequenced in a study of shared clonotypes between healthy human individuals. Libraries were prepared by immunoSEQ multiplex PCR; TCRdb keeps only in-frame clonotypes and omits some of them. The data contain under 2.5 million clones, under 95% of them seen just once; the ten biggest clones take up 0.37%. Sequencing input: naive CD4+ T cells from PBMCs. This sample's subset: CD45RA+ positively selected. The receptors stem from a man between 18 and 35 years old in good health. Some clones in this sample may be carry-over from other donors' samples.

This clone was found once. CDR3 sequence (DNA): TGTGCCAGCAGACAGGGGATAGGTGAGCAGTACTTC. It encodes CASRQGIGEQYF. The genes are TRBV6-1 and TRBJ2-7; 7 positions match TRBD1. The CDR3 runs 12 residues. Germline-derived CDR1 and CDR2 are MNHNS and SASEGT. The trim removed 6 bases at V and 7 bases at J, leaving 6 bases unmatched.

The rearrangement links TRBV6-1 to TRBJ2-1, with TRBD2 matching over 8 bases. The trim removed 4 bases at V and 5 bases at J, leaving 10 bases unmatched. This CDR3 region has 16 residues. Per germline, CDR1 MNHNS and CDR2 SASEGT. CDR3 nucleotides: TGTGCCAGCAGTGGTATAGCGGGGAGACTTGACAATGAGCAGTTCTTC. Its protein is CASSGIAGRLDNEQFF.

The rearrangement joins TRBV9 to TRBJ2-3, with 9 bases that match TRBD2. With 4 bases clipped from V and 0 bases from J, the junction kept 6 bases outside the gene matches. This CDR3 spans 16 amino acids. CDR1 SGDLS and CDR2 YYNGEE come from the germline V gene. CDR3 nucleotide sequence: TGTGCCAGCAGCTGGGCGGGGGGGACTAGCACAGATACGCAGTATTTT. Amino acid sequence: CASSWAGGTSTDTQYF.

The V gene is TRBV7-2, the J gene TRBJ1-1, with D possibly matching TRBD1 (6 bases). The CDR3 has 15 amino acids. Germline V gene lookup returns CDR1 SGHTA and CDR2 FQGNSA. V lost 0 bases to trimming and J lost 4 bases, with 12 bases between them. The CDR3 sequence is CASSLAFAGATEAFF. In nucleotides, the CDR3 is TGTGCCAGCAGCTTAGCGTTTGCAGGGGCCACTGAAGCTTTCTTT.

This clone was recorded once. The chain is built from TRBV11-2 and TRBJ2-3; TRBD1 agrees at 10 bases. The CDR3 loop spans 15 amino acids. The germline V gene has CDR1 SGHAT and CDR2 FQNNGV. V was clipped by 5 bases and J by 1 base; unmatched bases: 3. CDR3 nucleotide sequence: TGTGCCAGCAGCATGGGACAGGGGCGCACAGATACGCAGTATTTT. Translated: CASSMGQGRTDTQYF.

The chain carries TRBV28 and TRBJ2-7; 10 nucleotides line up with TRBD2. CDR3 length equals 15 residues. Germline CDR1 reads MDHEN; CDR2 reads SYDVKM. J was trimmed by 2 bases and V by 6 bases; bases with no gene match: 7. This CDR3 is CASRQAGGSAYEQYF. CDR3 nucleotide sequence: TGTGCCAGCAGGCAAGCGGGAGGGTCGGCCTACGAGCAGTACTTC.

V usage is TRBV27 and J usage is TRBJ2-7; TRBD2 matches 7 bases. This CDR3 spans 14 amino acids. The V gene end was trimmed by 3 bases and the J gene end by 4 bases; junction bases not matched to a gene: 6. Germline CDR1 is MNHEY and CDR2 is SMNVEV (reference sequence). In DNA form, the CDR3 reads TGTGCCAGCAGTTTTCTGGCGGGGGAATACGAGCAGTACTTC. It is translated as CASSFLAGEYEQYF.

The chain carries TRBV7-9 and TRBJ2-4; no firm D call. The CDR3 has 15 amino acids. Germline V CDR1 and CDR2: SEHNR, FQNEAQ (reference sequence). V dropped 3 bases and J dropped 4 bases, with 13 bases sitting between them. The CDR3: CASSFGGQPKNIQYF. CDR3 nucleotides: TGTGCCAGCAGCTTCGGCGGCCAACCGAAAAACATTCAGTACTTC. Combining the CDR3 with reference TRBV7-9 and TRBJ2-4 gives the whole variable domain DTGVSQNPRHKITKRGQNVTFRCDPISEHNRLYWYRQTLGQGPEFLTYFQNEAQLEKSRLLSDRFSAERPKGSFSTLEIQRTEQGDSAMYLCASSFGGQPKNIQYFGAGTRLSVL.

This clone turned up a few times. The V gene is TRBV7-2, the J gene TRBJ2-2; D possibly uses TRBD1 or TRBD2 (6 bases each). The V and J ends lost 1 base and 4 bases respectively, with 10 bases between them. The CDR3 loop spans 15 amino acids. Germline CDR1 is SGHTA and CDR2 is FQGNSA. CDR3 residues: CASSLGRGLTGELFF. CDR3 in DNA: TGTGCCAGCAGCTTAGGACGGGGGCTCACCGGGGAGCTGTTTTTT.

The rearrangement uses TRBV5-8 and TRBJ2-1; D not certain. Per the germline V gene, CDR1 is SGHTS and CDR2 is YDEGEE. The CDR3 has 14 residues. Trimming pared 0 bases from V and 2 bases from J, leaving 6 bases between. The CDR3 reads CASSLGGAYNEQFF. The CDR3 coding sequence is TGTGCCAGCAGCTTGGGGGGTGCCTACAATGAGCAGTTCTTC.

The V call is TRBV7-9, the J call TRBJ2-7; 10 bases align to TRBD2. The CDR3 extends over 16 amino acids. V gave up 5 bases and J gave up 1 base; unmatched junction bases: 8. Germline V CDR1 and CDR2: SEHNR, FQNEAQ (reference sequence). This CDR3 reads CASSALLAGPSYEQYF. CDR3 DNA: TGTGCCAGCAGCGCGTTACTAGCGGGACCATCCTACGAGCAGTACTTC.

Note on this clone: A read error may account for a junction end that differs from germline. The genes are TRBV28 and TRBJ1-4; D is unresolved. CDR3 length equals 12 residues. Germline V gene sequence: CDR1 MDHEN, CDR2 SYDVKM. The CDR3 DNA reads TGTGCCAGCAGATCCCTTATAGGCCCCCCAATTTTT. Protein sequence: CASRSLIGPPIF.

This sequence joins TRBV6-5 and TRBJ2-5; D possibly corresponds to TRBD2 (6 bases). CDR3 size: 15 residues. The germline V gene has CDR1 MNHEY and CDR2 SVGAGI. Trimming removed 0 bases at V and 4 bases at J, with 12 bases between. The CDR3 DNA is TGTGCCAGCAGTTACTCGGCGGGAAGGAGAGAGACCCAGTACTTC. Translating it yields CASSYSAGRRETQYF.

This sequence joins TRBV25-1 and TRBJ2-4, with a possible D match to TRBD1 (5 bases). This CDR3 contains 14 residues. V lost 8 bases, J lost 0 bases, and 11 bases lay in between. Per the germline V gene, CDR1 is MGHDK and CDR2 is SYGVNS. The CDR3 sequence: CASLTELAKNIQYF. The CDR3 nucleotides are TGTGCCAGCCTGACAGAACTAGCCAAAAACATTCAGTACTTC.

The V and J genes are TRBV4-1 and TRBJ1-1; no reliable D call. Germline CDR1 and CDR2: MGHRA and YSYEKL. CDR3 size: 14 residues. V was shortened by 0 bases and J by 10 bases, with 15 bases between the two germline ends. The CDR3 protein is CASSQDRAAWGAFF. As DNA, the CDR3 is TGCGCCAGCAGCCAAGATAGGGCGGCCTGGGGAGCTTTCTTT.

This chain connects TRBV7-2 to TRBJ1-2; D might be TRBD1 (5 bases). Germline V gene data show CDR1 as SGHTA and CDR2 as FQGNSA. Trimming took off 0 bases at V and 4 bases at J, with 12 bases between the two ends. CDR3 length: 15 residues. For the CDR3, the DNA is TGTGCCAGCAGCTTAGCTGGGACGGCAGTCTATGGCTACACCTTC. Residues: CASSLAGTAVYGYTF. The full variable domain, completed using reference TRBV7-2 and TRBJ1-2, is GAGVSQSPSNKVTEKGKDVELRCDPISGHTALYWYRQSLGQGLEFLIYFQGNSAPDKSGLPSDRFSAERTGGSVSTLTIQRTQQEDSAVYLCASSLAGTAVYGYTFGSGTRLTVV.

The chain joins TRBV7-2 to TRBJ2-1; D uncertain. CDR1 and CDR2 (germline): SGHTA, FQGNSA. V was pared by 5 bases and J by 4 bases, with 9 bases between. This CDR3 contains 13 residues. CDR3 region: CASSQSLYNEQFF. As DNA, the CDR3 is TGTGCCAGCAGCCAGAGCCTTTACAATGAGCAGTTCTTC.

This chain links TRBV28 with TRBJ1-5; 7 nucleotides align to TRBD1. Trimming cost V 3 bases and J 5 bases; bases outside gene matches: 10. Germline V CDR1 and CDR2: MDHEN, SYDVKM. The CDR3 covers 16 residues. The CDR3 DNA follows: TGTGCCAGCAGTTTCGAACCTCCAGGGGGGTATCAGCCCCAGCATTTT. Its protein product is CASSFEPPGGYQPQHF.

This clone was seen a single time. The chain's CDR3 is CASSRKGVSYNEQFF. The CDR3 bases are TGTGCCAGCAGCCGAAAGGGGGTATCCTACAATGAGCAGTTCTTC. The chain joins TRBV6-5 to TRBJ2-1; the D gene is possibly TRBD1 (6 bases). With 6 bases removed from V and 1 base from J, the gap between germline ends came to 13 bases. The germline CDR1 and CDR2 sequences are MNHEY and SVGAGI. This CDR3 is built from 15 residues.

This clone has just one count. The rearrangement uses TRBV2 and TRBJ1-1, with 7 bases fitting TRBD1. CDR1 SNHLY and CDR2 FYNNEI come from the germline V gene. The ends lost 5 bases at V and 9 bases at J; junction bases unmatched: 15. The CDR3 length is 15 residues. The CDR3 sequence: CASSSAGTVTTKAFF. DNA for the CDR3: TGTGCCAGCAGTTCCGCCGGGACAGTTACTACGAAAGCTTTCTTT.

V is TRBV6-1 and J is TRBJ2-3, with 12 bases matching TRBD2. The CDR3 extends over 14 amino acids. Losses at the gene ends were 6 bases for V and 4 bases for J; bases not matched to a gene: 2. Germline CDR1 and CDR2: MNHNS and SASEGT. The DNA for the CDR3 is TGTGCCAGCAGACGACTAGCGGGAGCAGATACGCAGTATTTT. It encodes CASRRLAGADTQYF.

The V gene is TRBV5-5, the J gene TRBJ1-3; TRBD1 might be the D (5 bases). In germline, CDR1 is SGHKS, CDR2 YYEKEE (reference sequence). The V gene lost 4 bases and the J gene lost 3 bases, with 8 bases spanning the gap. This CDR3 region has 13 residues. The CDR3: CASSGQGGNTIYF. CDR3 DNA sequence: TGTGCCAGCAGCGGGCAGGGTGGAAACACCATATATTTT.

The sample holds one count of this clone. The CDR3 protein is CASSSNRGGYYGYTF. In DNA, the CDR3 is TGTGCCAGCAGTTCTAACAGGGGGGGTTACTATGGCTACACCTTC. This chain uses TRBV6-5 with TRBJ1-2, with 8 bases lining up with TRBD1. Germline lookup yields CDR1 MNHEY and CDR2 SVGAGI. After removal of 4 bases from V and 3 bases from J, the junction contained 7 bases not matched to a gene. The CDR3 runs to 15 residues.

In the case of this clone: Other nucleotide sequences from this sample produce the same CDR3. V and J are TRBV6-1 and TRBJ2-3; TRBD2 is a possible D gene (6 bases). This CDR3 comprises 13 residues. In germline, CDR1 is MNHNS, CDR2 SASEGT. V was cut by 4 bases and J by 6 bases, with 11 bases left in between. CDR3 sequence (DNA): TGTGCCAGCAGTGTGCAGGGAGGTGATACGCAGTATTTT. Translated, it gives CASSVQGGDTQYF.

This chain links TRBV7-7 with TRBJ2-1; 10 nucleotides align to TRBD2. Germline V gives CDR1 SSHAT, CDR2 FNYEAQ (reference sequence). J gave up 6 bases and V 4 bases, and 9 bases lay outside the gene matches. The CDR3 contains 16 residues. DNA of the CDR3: TGTGCCAGCAGCTACACAGCGGGAGGGCCGCTCAATGAGCAGTTCTTC. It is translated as CASSYTAGGPLNEQFF.

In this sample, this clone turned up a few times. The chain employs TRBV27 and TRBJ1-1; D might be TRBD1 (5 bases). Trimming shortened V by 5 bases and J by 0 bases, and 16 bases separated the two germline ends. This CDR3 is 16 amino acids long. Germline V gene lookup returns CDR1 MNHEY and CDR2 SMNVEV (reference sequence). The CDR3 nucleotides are TGTGCCAGCAGTGGGACGACAGCACAGATGAACACTGAAGCTTTCTTT. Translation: CASSGTTAQMNTEAFF.